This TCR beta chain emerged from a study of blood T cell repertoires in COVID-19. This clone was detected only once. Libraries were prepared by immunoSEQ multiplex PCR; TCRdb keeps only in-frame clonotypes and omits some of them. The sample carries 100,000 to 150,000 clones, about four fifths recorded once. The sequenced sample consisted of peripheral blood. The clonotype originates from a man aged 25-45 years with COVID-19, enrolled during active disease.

This chain's CDR3 is CASSPERGTQYF. The CDR3 DNA follows: TGTGCCAGCAGCCCAGAACGAGGGACCCAGTACTTC. The chain has TRBV9 and TRBJ2-5; unclear D gene. Trimming cost V 4 bases and J 7 bases, with 11 bases left between them. CDR3 length equals 12 residues. Germline-derived CDR1 and CDR2 are SGDLS and YYNGEE.